Below are 27 T cell receptor beta chains sequenced from a single sample in a study of blood T cell repertoires in COVID-19. Sequenced by immunoSEQ multiplex PCR; TCRdb stores in-frame clones only, minus some. The sample has approximately 250,000 clones; 84% are singletons. The sequenced sample consisted of peripheral blood. These receptors were collected from a human donor in a cohort sampled during active COVID-19.

This clone was seen once. The J gene is TRBJ2-3, the V gene TRBV12-5; D is undetermined. The V and J ends lost 1 base and 1 base respectively, with 12 bases between them. The CDR3 is 16 residues long. Germline loops: CDR1 LGHNT, CDR2 FRNRAP. CDR3 nucleotides: TGTGCTAGTGGTTTGGGAAGCGCCATCGGCACAGATACGCAGTATTTT. This encodes CASGLGSAIGTDTQYF.

The rearrangement links TRBV7-2 to TRBJ2-5; a possible D gene is TRBD2 (7 bases). CDR1 is SGHTA and CDR2 is FQGNSA in the germline V gene. V was shortened by 3 bases and J by 2 bases, with 10 bases between the two germline ends. There are 14 residues in the CDR3. The CDR3 DNA sequence: TGTGCCAGCAGCTTGGGGGGGGCTCAAGAGACCCAGTACTTC. Encoded protein: CASSLGGAQETQYF.

The gene calls are TRBV10-1 and TRBJ1-1; D is unclear. This CDR3 is 12 amino acids long. Germline V gives CDR1 WNHNN, CDR2 SYGVQD (reference sequence). V lost 3 bases and J lost 5, with 7 bases in between. This chain's CDR3 is CASSDGGTEAFF. The CDR3 DNA reads as TGCGCCAGCAGTGATGGAGGGACTGAAGCTTTCTTT.

The chain carries TRBV3-1 (or the pseudogene TRBV3-2) and TRBJ1-1; the D is unclear. The CDR3 is 14 amino acids. With 1 base removed from V and 6 bases from J, the gap between germline ends came to 12 bases. Germline CDR1 is LGHDT and CDR2 is YNNKEL (reference sequence). The CDR3, as DNA: TGTGCCAGCAGCCAAGTGGCCAGCGAGTCTGAAGCTTTCTTT. It specifies CASSQVASESEAFF.

The chain carries TRBV18 and TRBJ1-5, with D uncertain. V lost 4 bases to trimming and J lost 6 bases, with 10 bases between them. The CDR3 covers 13 residues. CDR1 is KGHSH and CDR2 is LQKENI in the germline V gene. The CDR3 region has the DNA TGTGCCAGCTCACGCGCCGCGGGTCAGCCCCAGCATTTT. Translating gives CASSRAAGQPQHF.

This clone has only one observation. The rearrangement links TRBV7-2 to TRBJ1-2, with 7 bases identical to TRBD1. The CDR3 totals 15 residues. The germline CDR1 and CDR2 sequences are SGHTA and FQGNSA. After removal of 0 bases from V and 2 bases from J, the junction contained 3 bases not matched to a gene. The CDR3 DNA is TGTGCCAGCAGCTTAGCGACAGGGCTCAACTATGGCTACACCTTC. Protein product: CASSLATGLNYGYTF.

The chain is built from TRBV2 and TRBJ1-5; D is perhaps TRBD1 (5 bases). Looked up from germline, CDR1 is SNHLY and CDR2 is FYNNEI. The CDR3 contains 13 residues. Trimming removed 4 bases at V and 5 bases at J, with 9 bases between. CDR3 nucleotides: TGTGCCAGCAGTGGTCAGGGCTATCAGCCCCAGCATTTT. As protein: CASSGQGYQPQHF.

The chain recombines TRBV25-1 with TRBJ2-6, with 8 bases fitting TRBD1. CDR3 length equals 18 residues. Trimming at V came to 3 bases and at J to 2 bases, leaving 9 bases not matched to a gene. Per germline, CDR1 MGHDK and CDR2 SYGVNS. CDR3 DNA sequence: TGTGCCAGCAGTGAGCGGGGCAGGGGGCGTACTGGGGCCAACGTCCTGACTTTC. It translates to CASSERGRGRTGANVLTF.

This clone was seen a single time. The rearrangement joins TRBV11-3 to TRBJ2-3, with no clear D. The CDR3 is made up of 15 amino acids. The germline V gene encodes CDR1 SGHNT and CDR2 YENEEA. The germline V and J ends were trimmed by 0 bases and 0 bases, with 7 bases remaining between them. The CDR3 DNA reads as TGTGCCAGCAGCTTAGATCTCACTAGCACAGATACGCAGTATTTT. The encoded protein is CASSLDLTSTDTQYF.

The sample holds one count of this clone. The V call is TRBV11-2, the J call TRBJ1-4; TRBD1 matches 7 bases. The germline CDR1 and CDR2 sequences are SGHAT and FQNNGV. The CDR3 extends over 15 amino acids. The V gene end was trimmed by 5 bases and the J gene end by 8 bases; junction bases not matched to a gene: 11. CDR3 protein: CASSDRQGRGEKLFF. CDR3 in DNA: TGTGCCAGCAGCGACAGACAGGGTCGGGGCGAAAAACTGTTTTTT. Full variable domain (outside the CDR3, taken from reference TRBV11-2 and TRBJ1-4): EAGVAQSPRYKIIEKRQSVAFWCNPISGHATLYWYQQILGQGPKLLIQFQNNGVVDDSQLPKDRFSAERLKGVDSTLKIQPAKLEDSAVYLCASSDRQGRGEKLFFGSGTQLSVL.

Note on this clone: Sequence at one end of the junction differs from germline and may be a read error. The chain links TRBV6-5 to TRBJ2-1; 9 bases are a match to TRBD1. Germline loops: CDR1 MNHEY, CDR2 SVGAGI. This CDR3 has 15 residues. DNA for the CDR3: TGTGCCAGCAGTGACTCCGGGACAGGGTACAATGAGCAGTTCTTC. The encoded protein is CASSDSGTGYNEQFF.

The chain links TRBV5-5 to TRBJ2-5; 7 bases fit TRBD2. Germline CDR1 reads SGHKS; CDR2 reads YYEKEE (reference sequence). Trimming cost V 1 base and J 2 bases; bases outside gene matches: 2. The CDR3 totals 14 residues. DNA of the CDR3: TGTGCCAGCAGCTTGTCAGCGGGACAAGAGACCCAGTACTTC. This sequence encodes CASSLSAGQETQYF.

This clone was observed a single time. This chain uses TRBV11-2 with TRBJ2-6; no clear D gene. The CDR3 contains 15 residues. Germline-derived CDR1 and CDR2 are SGHAT and FQNNGV. The germline V and J ends were trimmed by 5 bases and 4 bases, with 12 bases remaining between them. CDR3 protein: CASSPYESGANVLTF. CDR3 nucleotides: TGTGCCAGCAGCCCCTATGAATCGGGGGCCAACGTCCTGACTTTC.

The rearrangement uses TRBV6-1 and TRBJ2-2, with D perhaps matching TRBD2 (6 bases). V was cut by 3 bases and J by 4 bases, with 21 bases left in between. This CDR3 is built from 18 residues. Looked up from germline, CDR1 is MNHNS and CDR2 is SASEGT. The DNA of the CDR3 is TGTGCCAGCAGTGACGAGGGTCGACGGGGGAGAGGCACCGGGGAGCTGTTTTTT. Its protein product is CASSDEGRRGRGTGELFF.

This chain joins TRBV25-1 and TRBJ1-3; no firm D call. The CDR3 length is 16 residues. The V and J ends lost 2 bases and 3 bases respectively, with 14 bases between them. Germline CDR1 and CDR2: MGHDK and SYGVNS. The CDR3 here is CASSERRGLYGNTIYF. For the CDR3, the DNA is TGTGCCAGCAGTGAACGTCGGGGTCTATATGGAAACACCATATATTTT.

The table lists this clone with a count of one. This chain uses TRBV14 with TRBJ2-1, with a possible D match to TRBD2 (6 bases). V was clipped by 6 bases and J by 1 base, with 7 bases between them. The CDR3 length is 13 residues. CDR1 SGHDN and CDR2 FVKESK come from the germline V gene. The CDR3 sequence: CASRRESYNEQFF. Here the CDR3 DNA reads TGTGCCAGCAGACGGGAGTCCTACAATGAGCAGTTCTTC. The whole variable domain, filled in from reference TRBV14 and TRBJ2-1, reads EAGVTQFPSHSVIEKGQTVTLRCDPISGHDNLYWYRRVMGKEIKFLLHFVKESKQDESGMPNNRFLAERTGGTYSTLKVQPAELEDSGVYFCASRRESYNEQFFGPGTRLTVL.

The V and J genes are TRBV10-1 and TRBJ2-1; a possible D gene is TRBD2 (5 bases). V lost 0 bases to trimming and J lost 3 bases, with 12 bases between them. The CDR3 is made up of 16 amino acids. Germline V gene sequence: CDR1 WNHNN, CDR2 SYGVQD (reference sequence). This chain's CDR3 is CASSESTGKGYNEQFF. The CDR3, as DNA: TGCGCCAGCAGTGAGTCGACCGGGAAAGGCTACAATGAGCAGTTCTTC.

This clone turned up a few times. The V and J genes are TRBV3-1 (or the pseudogene TRBV3-2) and TRBJ2-7; 12 bases align to TRBD2. CDR3 length equals 17 residues. The junction had 5 bases not matched to a gene; V was cut back by 0 bases and J by 2 bases. CDR1 and CDR2 from the germline V gene are LGHDT and YNNKEL (reference sequence). The CDR3 DNA sequence: TGTGCCAGCAGCCAAGATGCTAGCGGGAGGGGGACCTACGAGCAGTACTTC. Residues: CASSQDASGRGTYEQYF.

The rearrangement links TRBV13 to TRBJ1-6; 7 bases line up with TRBD1. CDR1 and CDR2 from the germline V gene are PRHDT and FYEKMQ (reference sequence). V lost 4 bases, J lost 6 bases, and 3 bases stayed unmatched. The CDR3 is 14 amino acids. The CDR3 sequence: CASSSTGVNSPLHF. The CDR3 DNA sequence: TGTGCCAGCAGCTCAACAGGGGTTAATTCACCCCTCCACTTT.

This chain uses TRBV14 with TRBJ1-2, with D hard to call. Germline assignment: CDR1 SGHDN and CDR2 FVKESK. Trimming took 0 bases from V and 8 from J, leaving 10 bases between them. The CDR3 runs to 13 residues. CDR3 sequence: CASSQDLSKGYTF. The DNA for the CDR3 is TGTGCCAGCAGCCAAGATTTGAGTAAAGGCTACACCTTC.

J is TRBJ2-3 and V is TRBV29-1, with D unresolved. Germline V lookup: CDR1 SQVTM, CDR2 ANQGSEA. V dropped 3 bases and J dropped 1 base, with 11 bases sitting between them. The CDR3 is 14 amino acids. The chain's CDR3 is CSVDGQAGTDTQYF. The CDR3 DNA follows: TGCAGCGTTGACGGCCAGGCCGGCACAGATACGCAGTATTTT.

V and J are TRBV6-5 and TRBJ2-1; 10 nucleotides match TRBD2. V gave up 6 bases and J gave up 5 bases; unmatched junction bases: 7. The length of the CDR3 is 15 residues. Per germline, CDR1 MNHEY and CDR2 SVGAGI. CDR3 sequence (DNA): TGTGCCAGCAGGACGGGACTAGCGTCGAACAATGAGCAGTTCTTC. Translated, it gives CASRTGLASNNEQFF.

This clone was seen only once. The gene calls are TRBV7-2 and TRBJ2-7; 10 bases map to TRBD1. CDR1 and CDR2 from the germline V gene are SGHTA and FQGNSA. The length of the CDR3 is 15 residues. Trimming took 5 bases from V and 4 from J; bases not matched to a gene: 8. The CDR3 nucleotides are TGTGCCAGCAGCCCAGTCCCGGGACAGGGGTACGAGCAGTACTTC. It encodes CASSPVPGQGYEQYF.

The rearrangement uses TRBV3-1 (or the pseudogene TRBV3-2) and TRBJ2-1; D is uncertain. Trimming left V 2 bases short and J 6 bases short, with 23 bases between. Germline values: CDR1 LGHDT, CDR2 YNNKEL (reference sequence). The CDR3 length is 18 residues. CDR3 sequence: CASSQLRPAQKSLNEQFF. CDR3 DNA: TGTGCCAGCAGCCAATTGCGGCCAGCCCAGAAGTCCCTCAATGAGCAGTTCTTC.

The rearrangement links TRBV28 to TRBJ2-6; 7 bases agree with TRBD1. Trimming removed 5 bases from V and 0 bases from J; junction bases left unmatched: 4. Germline values: CDR1 MDHEN, CDR2 SYDVKM. CDR3 length: 16 residues. The CDR3 sequence is CASSGQDNSGANVLTF. The CDR3 DNA is TGTGCCAGCAGTGGACAGGACAACTCTGGGGCCAACGTCCTGACTTTC. The variable domain in full, completed from reference TRBV28 and TRBJ2-6, reads DVKVTQSSRYLVKRTGEKVFLECVQDMDHENMFWYRQDPGLGLRLIYFSYDVKMKEKGDIPEGYSVSREKKERFSLILESASTNQTSMYLCASSGQDNSGANVLTFGAGSRLTVL.

The chain combines TRBV28 with TRBJ2-1; D is possibly TRBD2 (6 bases). The CDR3 sequence is 13 residues long. Germline V gene sequence: CDR1 MDHEN, CDR2 SYDVKM. V lost 6 bases and J 3 bases, leaving 9 bases between the germline ends. The CDR3: CASSGGNYNEQFF. The CDR3 DNA sequence: TGTGCCAGCAGCGGGGGAAACTACAATGAGCAGTTCTTC.

J is TRBJ1-1 and V is TRBV2; TRBD1 matches at 7 bases. This CDR3 spans 13 amino acids. After removal of 6 bases from V and 6 bases from J, the junction contained 7 bases not matched to a gene. CDR1 is SNHLY, CDR2 FYNNEI, per germline. CDR3 sequence reads: CASRIQGYAEAFF. The DNA of the CDR3 is TGTGCCAGCAGGATACAGGGGTACGCTGAAGCTTTCTTT.